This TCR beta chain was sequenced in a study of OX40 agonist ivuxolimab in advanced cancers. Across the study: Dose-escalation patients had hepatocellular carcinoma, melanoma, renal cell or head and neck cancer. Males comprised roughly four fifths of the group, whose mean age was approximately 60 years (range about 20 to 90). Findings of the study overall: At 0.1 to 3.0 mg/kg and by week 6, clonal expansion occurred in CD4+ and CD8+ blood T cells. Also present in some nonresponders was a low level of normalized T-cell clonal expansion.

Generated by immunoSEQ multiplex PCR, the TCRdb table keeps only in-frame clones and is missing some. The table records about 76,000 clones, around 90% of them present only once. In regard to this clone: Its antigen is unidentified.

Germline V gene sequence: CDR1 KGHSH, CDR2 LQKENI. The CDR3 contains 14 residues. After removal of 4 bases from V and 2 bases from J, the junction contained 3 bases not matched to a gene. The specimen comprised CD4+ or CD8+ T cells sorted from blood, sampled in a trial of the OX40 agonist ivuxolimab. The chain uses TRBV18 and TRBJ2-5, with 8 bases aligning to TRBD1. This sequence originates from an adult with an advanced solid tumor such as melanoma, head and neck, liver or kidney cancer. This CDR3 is CASSRGQGQETQYF. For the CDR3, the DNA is TGTGCCAGCTCACGTGGACAGGGACAAGAGACCCAGTACTTC.